A selection of T cell receptor beta chains follows, all from one sample in a study of T cells in tuberculosis. The assay was immunoSEQ multiplex PCR, and TCRdb's table has in-frame clones only and misses some. The table has 28,000 or so clones, nearly 90% seen once. Sequenced material: PBMCs. The receptors derive from a donor between 10 and 35 years old with latent tuberculosis or without tuberculosis infection. CDR3s include the opening cysteine and the closing phenylalanine or tryptophan. The D gene is left open where the match is weak. A row's size may be missing; if present it is once, few, many or a size class.

abundance: -
d_gene: -
j_gene: TRBJ2-1
v_gene: TRBV28
CDR3nt: TGTGCCAGCCATAAAACTATCCTGAATGAGCAGTTCTTC
CDR3aa: CASHKTILNEQFF

abundance: -
d_gene: -
j_gene: TRBJ1-1
v_gene: TRBV15
CDR3nt: TGTGCCACCAGCAGGGGCTACACTGAAGCTTTCTTT
CDR3aa: CATSRGYTEAFF

abundance: -
d_gene: -
j_gene: TRBJ2-2
v_gene: TRBV6-1
CDR3nt: TGTGCCAGCAGTGAAGGTTGGCGGGGAAGCGGGGAGCTGTTTTTT
CDR3aa: CASSEGWRGSGELFF

abundance: -
d_gene: -
j_gene: TRBJ2-7
v_gene: TRBV6-5
CDR3nt: TGTGCCAGCAGTTACTCGGGGATAGCGCAGACCTACGAGCAGTACTTC
CDR3aa: CASSYSGIAQTYEQYF

abundance: -
d_gene: -
j_gene: TRBJ2-3
v_gene: TRBV4-2
CDR3nt: TGTGCCAGCAGCCAAGGACTTAGGTGGGGCACAGATACGCAGTATTTT
CDR3aa: CASSQGLRWGTDTQYF

abundance: -
d_gene: TRBD1
j_gene: TRBJ2-7
v_gene: TRBV10-1
CDR3nt: TGCGCCAGCAGTGAGGGCCCGGGGACAGGGGCCTACGAGCAGTACTTC
CDR3aa: CASSEGPGTGAYEQYF

abundance: -
d_gene: TRBD1
j_gene: TRBJ1-2
v_gene: TRBV5-5
CDR3nt: TGTGCCAGCAGCTTCCCAGGGGGGTCCTATGGCTACACCTTC
CDR3aa: CASSFPGGSYGYTF

abundance: -
d_gene: -
j_gene: TRBJ1-2
v_gene: TRBV6-5
CDR3nt: TGTGCCAGCAGTTCTCTTTTCAGGAGGGACTATGGCTACACCTTC
CDR3aa: CASSSLFRRDYGYTF

abundance: -
d_gene: -
j_gene: TRBJ1-5
v_gene: TRBV5-8
CDR3nt: TGTGCCAGCAGCTTTTTGGCCCACCGTCAGCCCCAGCATTTT
CDR3aa: CASSFLAHRQPQHF

abundance: -
d_gene: -
j_gene: TRBJ2-1
v_gene: TRBV2
CDR3nt: TGTGCCAGCAGTGAAGACAGCAATGAGCAGTTCTTC
CDR3aa: CASSEDSNEQFF

abundance: -
d_gene: TRBD2
j_gene: TRBJ2-2
v_gene: TRBV27
CDR3nt: TGTGCCAGCAGTTTATCGGGAGCGGGGGGGCCGGTCGGGGAGCTGTTTTTT
CDR3aa: CASSLSGAGGPVGELFF

abundance: -
d_gene: TRBD2
j_gene: TRBJ2-7
v_gene: TRBV28
CDR3nt: TGTGCCAGCAGCCTGGGAGGGCTCGGGTCCTACGAGCAGTACTTC
CDR3aa: CASSLGGLGSYEQYF

abundance: -
d_gene: -
j_gene: TRBJ2-3
v_gene: TRBV11-2
CDR3nt: TGTGCCAGCAGCTCGGTCGATACGCAGTATTTT
CDR3aa: CASSSVDTQYF

abundance: -
d_gene: -
j_gene: TRBJ1-2
v_gene: TRBV19
CDR3nt: TGTGCCAGTAGTAAAGTCGCGTATGGCTACACCTTC
CDR3aa: CASSKVAYGYTF

abundance: -
d_gene: -
j_gene: TRBJ2-2
v_gene: TRBV9
CDR3nt: TGTGCCAGCAGCGTAGCGGCCGGGGAGCTGTTTTTT
CDR3aa: CASSVAAGELFF

abundance: once
d_gene: -
j_gene: TRBJ2-5
v_gene: TRBV10-3
CDR3nt: TGTGCCACCCAGATCAACAGGGGCGGGGAAGAGACCCAGTACTTC
CDR3aa: CATQINRGGEETQYF